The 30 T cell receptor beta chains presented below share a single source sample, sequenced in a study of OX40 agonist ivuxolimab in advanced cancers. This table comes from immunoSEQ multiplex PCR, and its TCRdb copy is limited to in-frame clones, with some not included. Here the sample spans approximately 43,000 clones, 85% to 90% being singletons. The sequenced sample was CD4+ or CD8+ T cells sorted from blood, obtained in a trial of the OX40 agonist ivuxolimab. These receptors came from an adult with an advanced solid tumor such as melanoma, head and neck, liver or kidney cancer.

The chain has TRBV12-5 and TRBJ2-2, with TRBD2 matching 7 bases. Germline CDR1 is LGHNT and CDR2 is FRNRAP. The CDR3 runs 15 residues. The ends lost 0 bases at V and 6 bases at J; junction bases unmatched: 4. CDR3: CASGLVIAGAGELFF. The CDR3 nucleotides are TGTGCTAGTGGTTTGGTAATTGCGGGAGCCGGGGAGCTGTTTTTT.

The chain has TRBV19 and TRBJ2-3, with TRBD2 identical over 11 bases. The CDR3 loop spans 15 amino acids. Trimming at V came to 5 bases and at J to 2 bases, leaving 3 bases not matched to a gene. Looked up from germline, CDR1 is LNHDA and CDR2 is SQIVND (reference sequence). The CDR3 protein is CASSRLAGYTDTQYF. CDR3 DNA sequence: TGTGCCAGTAGTCGACTAGCGGGGTACACAGATACGCAGTATTTT.

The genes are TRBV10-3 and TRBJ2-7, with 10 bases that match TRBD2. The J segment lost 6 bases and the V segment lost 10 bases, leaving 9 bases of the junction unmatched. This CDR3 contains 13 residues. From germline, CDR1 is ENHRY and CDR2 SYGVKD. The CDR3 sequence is CATTGTSVLEQYF. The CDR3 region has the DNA TGTGCCACCACCGGGACTAGCGTACTCGAGCAGTACTTC.

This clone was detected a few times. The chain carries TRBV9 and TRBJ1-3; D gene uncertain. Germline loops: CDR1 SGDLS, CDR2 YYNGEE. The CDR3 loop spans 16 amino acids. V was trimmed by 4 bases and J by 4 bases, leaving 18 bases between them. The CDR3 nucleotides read TGTGCCAGCAGCCTCTCCACCGGGTCTACGGGAAACACCATATATTTT. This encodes CASSLSTGSTGNTIYF.

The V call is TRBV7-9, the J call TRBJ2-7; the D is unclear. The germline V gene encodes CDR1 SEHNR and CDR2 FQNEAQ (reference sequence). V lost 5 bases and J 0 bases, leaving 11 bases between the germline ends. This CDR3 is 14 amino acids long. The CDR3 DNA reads TGTGCCAGCAGCCCCTTAGCCATCTCCTACGAGCAGTACTTC. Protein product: CASSPLAISYEQYF.

CDR3 DNA: TGTGCCAGCAGCTTGAGTCAGGGGGACTACGAGCAGTACTTC. It is translated as CASSLSQGDYEQYF. The rearrangement joins TRBV11-3 to TRBJ2-5, with TRBD1 matching over 7 bases. The end of the DNA is better explained by TRBJ2-7, so the J call may be wrong. Per germline, CDR1 SGHNT and CDR2 YENEEA. CDR3 size: 14 residues.

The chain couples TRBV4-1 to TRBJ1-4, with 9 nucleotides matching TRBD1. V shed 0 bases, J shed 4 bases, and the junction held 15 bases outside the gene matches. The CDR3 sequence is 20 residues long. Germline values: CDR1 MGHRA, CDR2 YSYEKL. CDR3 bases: TGCGCCAGCAGCCAAGAAGGAGGACAGGGGTTGACGGATATTAATGAAAAACTGTTTTTT. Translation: CASSQEGGQGLTDINEKLFF.

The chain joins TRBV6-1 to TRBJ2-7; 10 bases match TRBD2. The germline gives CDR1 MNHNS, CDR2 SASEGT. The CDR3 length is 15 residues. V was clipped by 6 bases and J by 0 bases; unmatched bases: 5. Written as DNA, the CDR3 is TGTGCCAGCAGCACTAGCGGGAAGAGCTCCTACGAGCAGTACTTC. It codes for CASSTSGKSSYEQYF.

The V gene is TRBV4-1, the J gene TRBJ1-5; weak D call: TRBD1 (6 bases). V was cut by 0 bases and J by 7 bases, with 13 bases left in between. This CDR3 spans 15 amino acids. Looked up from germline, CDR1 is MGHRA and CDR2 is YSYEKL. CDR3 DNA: TGCGCCAGCAGCCAAGATATGCAGGGGTTCCAGCCCCAGCATTTT. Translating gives CASSQDMQGFQPQHF.

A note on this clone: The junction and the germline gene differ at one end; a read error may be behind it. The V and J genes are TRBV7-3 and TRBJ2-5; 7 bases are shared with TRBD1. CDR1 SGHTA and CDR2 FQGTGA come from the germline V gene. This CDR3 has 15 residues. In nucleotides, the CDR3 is TGTGCCAGCAGCATAACCGGGACAGCCCAAGAGACCCAGTACTTC. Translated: CASSITGTAQETQYF.

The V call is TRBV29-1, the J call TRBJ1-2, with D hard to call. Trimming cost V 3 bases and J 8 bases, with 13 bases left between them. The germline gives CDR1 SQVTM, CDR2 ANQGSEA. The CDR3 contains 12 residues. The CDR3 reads CSVEAGSLGYTF. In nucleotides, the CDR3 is TGCAGCGTTGAGGCAGGAAGCCTAGGCTACACCTTC.

The CDR3 spells CASRLETRRDGSEQFF. The CDR3 coding sequence is TGTGCCAGCAGATTAGAAACGAGGCGGGACGGATCCGAGCAGTTCTTC. The chain couples TRBV7-3 to TRBJ2-1, with D possibly matching TRBD2 (6 bases). The CDR3 extends over 16 amino acids. V was pared by 6 bases and J by 10 bases, with 25 bases between. Germline assignment: CDR1 SGHTA and CDR2 FQGTGA.

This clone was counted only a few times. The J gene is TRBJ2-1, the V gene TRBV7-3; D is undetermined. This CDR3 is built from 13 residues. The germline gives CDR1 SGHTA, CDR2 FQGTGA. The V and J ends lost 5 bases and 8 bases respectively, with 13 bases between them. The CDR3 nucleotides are TGTGCCAGCAGCACCCCTGGAGAGGATGAGCAGTTCTTC. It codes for CASSTPGEDEQFF.

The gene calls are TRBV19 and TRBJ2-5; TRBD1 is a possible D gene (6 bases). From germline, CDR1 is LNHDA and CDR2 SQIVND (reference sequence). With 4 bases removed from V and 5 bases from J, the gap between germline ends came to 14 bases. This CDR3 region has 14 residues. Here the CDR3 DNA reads TGTGCCAGTAGTACCTTAACAGGGCTGGAGACCCAGTACTTC. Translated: CASSTLTGLETQYF.

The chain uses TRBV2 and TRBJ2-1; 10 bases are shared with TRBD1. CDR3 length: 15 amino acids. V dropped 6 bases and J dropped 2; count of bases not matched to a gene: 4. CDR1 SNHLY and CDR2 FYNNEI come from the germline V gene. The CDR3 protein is CASSPGQGTYNEQFF. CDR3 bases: TGTGCCAGCAGCCCGGGACAGGGGACCTACAATGAGCAGTTCTTC.

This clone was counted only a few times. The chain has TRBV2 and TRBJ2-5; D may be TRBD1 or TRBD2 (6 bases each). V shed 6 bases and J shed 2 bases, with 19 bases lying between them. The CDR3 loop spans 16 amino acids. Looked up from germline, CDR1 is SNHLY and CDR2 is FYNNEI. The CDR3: CASRGDSGAVQETQYF. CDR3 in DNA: TGTGCCAGCAGGGGGGACTCGGGGGCGGTACAAGAGACCCAGTACTTC.

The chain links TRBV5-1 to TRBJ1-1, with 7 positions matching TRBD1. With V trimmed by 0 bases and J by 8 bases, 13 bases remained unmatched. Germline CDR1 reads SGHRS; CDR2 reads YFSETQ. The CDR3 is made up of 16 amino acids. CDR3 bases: TGCGCCAGCAGCTTGGCGTTTGGAGGGGGCCGACCGGAAGCTTTCTTT. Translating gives CASSLAFGGGRPEAFF.

CDR3 in amino acids: CASSLASNTEAFF. CDR3 bases: TGTGCCAGCAGCTTGGCTAGTAACACTGAAGCTTTCTTT. This chain connects TRBV5-4 to TRBJ1-1; D unresolved. The length of the CDR3 is 13 residues. Trimming stripped 0 bases from V and 2 bases from J, with 5 bases between. Germline loops: CDR1 SGHNT, CDR2 YYREEE (reference sequence). The full variable domain, rest sourced from reference TRBV5-4 and TRBJ1-1, is ETGVTQSPTHLIKTRGQQVTLRCSSQSGHNTVSWYQQALGQGPQFIFQYYREEENGRGNFPPRFSGLQFPNYSSELNVNALELDDSALYLCASSLASNTEAFFGQGTRLTVV.

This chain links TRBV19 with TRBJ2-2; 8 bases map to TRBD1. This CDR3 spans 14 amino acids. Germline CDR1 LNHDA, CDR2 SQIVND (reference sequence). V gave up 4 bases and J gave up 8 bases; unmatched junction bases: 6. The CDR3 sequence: CASSRGRGRGELFF. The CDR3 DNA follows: TGTGCCAGTAGTAGGGGCAGGGGGCGAGGGGAGCTGTTTTTT. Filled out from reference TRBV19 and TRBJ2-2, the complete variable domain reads DGGITQSPKYLFRKEGQNVTLSCEQNLNHDAMYWYRQDPGQGLRLIYYSQIVNDFQKGDIAEGYSVSREKKESFPLTVTSAQKNPTAFYLCASSRGRGRGELFFGEGSRLTVL.

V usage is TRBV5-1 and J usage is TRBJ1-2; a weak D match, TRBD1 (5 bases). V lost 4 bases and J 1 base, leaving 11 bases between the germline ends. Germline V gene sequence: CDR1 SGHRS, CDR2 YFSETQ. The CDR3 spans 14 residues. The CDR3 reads CASSLGGFNYGYTF. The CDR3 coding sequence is TGCGCCAGCAGCCTTGGGGGTTTTAACTATGGCTACACCTTC.

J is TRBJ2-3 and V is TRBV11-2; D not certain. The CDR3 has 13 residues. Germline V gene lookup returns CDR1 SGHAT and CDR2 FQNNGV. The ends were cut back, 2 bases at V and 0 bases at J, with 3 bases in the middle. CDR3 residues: CASSLPSTDTQYF. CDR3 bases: TGTGCCAGCAGCTTACCCAGCACAGATACGCAGTATTTT.

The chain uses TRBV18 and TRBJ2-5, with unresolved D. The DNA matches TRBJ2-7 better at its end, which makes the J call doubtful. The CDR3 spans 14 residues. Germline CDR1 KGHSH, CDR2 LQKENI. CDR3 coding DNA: TGTGCCAGCTCACCAACCAAGCCCTCCTACGAGCAGTACTTC. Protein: CASSPTKPSYEQYF.

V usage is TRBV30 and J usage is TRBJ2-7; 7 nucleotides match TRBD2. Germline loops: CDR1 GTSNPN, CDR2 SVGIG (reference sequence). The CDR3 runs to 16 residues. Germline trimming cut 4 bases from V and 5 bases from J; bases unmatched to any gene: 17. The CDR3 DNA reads TGTGCCTGGAAGTGGGGGGGGGATATAATCCGGCACGAGCAGTACTTC. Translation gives CAWKWGGDIIRHEQYF.

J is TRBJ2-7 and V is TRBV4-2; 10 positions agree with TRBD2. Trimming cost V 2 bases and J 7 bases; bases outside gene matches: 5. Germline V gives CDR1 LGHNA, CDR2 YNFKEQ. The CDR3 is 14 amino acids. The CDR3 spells CASSQLAGAGEQYF. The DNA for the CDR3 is TGTGCCAGCAGCCAACTAGCGGGGGCGGGGGAGCAGTACTTC.

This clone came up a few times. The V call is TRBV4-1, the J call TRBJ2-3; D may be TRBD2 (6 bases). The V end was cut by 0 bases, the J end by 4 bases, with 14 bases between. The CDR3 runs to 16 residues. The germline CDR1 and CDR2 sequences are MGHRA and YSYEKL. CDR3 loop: CASSQDAGSVPDTQYF. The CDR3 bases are TGCGCCAGCAGCCAAGATGCCGGGAGTGTCCCAGATACGCAGTATTTT.

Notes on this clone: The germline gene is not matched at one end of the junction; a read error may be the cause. CDR3 residues: CASSLASQGRLFF. DNA of the CDR3: TGTGCTAGCAGCTTAGCGTCTCAGGGGAGGCTGTTTTTT. This chain links TRBV7-7 with TRBJ2-2; perhaps TRBD1 as D (6 bases). The CDR3 runs to 13 residues. Germline CDR1 and CDR2: SSHAT and FNYEAQ (reference sequence).

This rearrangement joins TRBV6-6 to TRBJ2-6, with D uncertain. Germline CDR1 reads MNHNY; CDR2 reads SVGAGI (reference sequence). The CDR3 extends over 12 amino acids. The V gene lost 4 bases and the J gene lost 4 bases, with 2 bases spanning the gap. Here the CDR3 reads CASSSGANVLTF. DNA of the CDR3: TGTGCCAGCAGTTCCGGGGCCAACGTCCTGACTTTC.

This CDR3 reads CASSEGHQGAPEFF. CDR3 DNA sequence: TGTGCCAGCAGTGAGGGGCACCAGGGGGCGCCCGAGTTCTTC. The V call is TRBV2, the J call TRBJ2-1, with 8 positions matching TRBD1. CDR1 is SNHLY and CDR2 is FYNNEI in the germline V gene. The CDR3 runs 14 residues. With V trimmed by 3 bases and J by 14 bases, 12 bases remained unmatched.

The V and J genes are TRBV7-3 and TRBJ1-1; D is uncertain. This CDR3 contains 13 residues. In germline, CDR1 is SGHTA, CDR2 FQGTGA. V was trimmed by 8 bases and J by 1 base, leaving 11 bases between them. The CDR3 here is CASGQSKNTEAFF. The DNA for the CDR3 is TGTGCCAGCGGGCAGAGCAAGAACACTGAAGCTTTCTTT. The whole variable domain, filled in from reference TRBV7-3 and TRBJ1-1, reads GAGVSQTPSNKVTEKGKYVELRCDPISGHTALYWYRQSLGQGPEFLIYFQGTGAADDSGLPNDRFFAVRPEGSVSTLKIQRTERGDSAVYLCASGQSKNTEAFFGQGTRLTVV.

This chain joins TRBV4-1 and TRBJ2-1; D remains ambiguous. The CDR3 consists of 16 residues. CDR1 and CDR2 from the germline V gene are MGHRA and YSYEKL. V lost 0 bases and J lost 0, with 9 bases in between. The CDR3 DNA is TGCGCCAGCAGCCAAGATTCGGCTAGCTCCTACAATGAGCAGTTCTTC. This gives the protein CASSQDSASSYNEQFF.